What follows are 27 T cell receptor beta chains derived from one specimen sequenced in a study of T cell responses to AZD1222 COVID-19 vaccine. Repertoires were generated with immunoSEQ multiplex PCR, while TCRdb's copy carries only in-frame clones and drops some. Of about 110,000 clones listed, roughly nine tenths are singletons. Sequencing was performed on peripheral blood, taken 28 days after the second AZD1222 dose. The receptors derive from an adult who received the AZD1222 COVID-19 vaccine.

This chain links TRBV7-9 with TRBJ1-1; D is perhaps TRBD1 (5 bases). The CDR3 length is 14 residues. The V and J ends lost 2 bases and 1 base respectively, with 8 bases between them. CDR1 is SEHNR and CDR2 is FQNEAQ in the germline V gene (reference sequence). The chain's CDR3 is CASSLSGPNTEAFF. DNA for the CDR3: TGTGCCAGCAGCTTATCAGGGCCGAACACTGAAGCTTTCTTT.

J is TRBJ1-5 and V is TRBV6-5; 7 positions agree with TRBD1. The CDR3 covers 15 residues. The V gene's germline CDR1 is MNHEY and CDR2 SVGAGI. With 7 bases clipped from V and 3 bases from J, the junction kept 9 bases outside the gene matches. CDR3 protein: CASKVDRTFNQPQHF. Here the CDR3 DNA reads TGTGCCAGCAAGGTGGACAGGACCTTCAATCAGCCCCAGCATTTT.

The rearrangement links TRBV6-5 to TRBJ1-2, with TRBD1 identical over 12 bases. Germline assignment: CDR1 MNHEY and CDR2 SVGAGI. The CDR3 has 15 amino acids. V shed 7 bases, J shed 8 bases, and the junction held 11 bases outside the gene matches. CDR3 loop: CASTTPGQGAEGYTF. For the CDR3, the DNA is TGTGCCAGCACTACTCCGGGACAGGGGGCGGAAGGCTACACCTTC.

V usage is TRBV5-4 and J usage is TRBJ2-1; 11 bases fit TRBD2. This CDR3 comprises 16 residues. In germline, CDR1 is SGHNT, CDR2 YYREEE (reference sequence). Unmatched junction bases numbered 9, after V lost 4 bases and J lost 6 bases. The CDR3 coding sequence is TGTGCCAGCAGCCCTGGGGATAGCGGGGGGGCCAATGAGCAGTTCTTC. This codes for CASSPGDSGGANEQFF.

The rearrangement joins TRBV6-5 to TRBJ1-5; D call uncertain. V was pared by 6 bases and J by 0 bases, with 6 bases between. The CDR3 extends over 13 amino acids. The germline V gene encodes CDR1 MNHEY and CDR2 SVGAGI. CDR3 nucleotide sequence: TGTGCCAGCAGGCAGCATAGCAATCAGCCCCAGCATTTT. Amino acids: CASRQHSNQPQHF.

The CDR3 DNA is TGTGCCAGTAGTATCTCGCGGGGGGGCCAATACGAGCAGTACTTC. Protein: CASSISRGGQYEQYF. The rearrangement links TRBV19 to TRBJ2-7; the match to TRBD2 covers 9 bases. The germline CDR1 and CDR2 sequences are LNHDA and SQIVND (reference sequence). The V gene end was trimmed by 3 bases and the J gene end by 4 bases; junction bases not matched to a gene: 7. The CDR3 extends over 15 amino acids.

The rearrangement uses TRBV19 and TRBJ1-2; TRBD1 might be the D (6 bases). CDR1 is LNHDA, CDR2 SQIVND, per germline (reference sequence). This CDR3 is 14 amino acids long. Trimming removed 7 bases at V and 7 bases at J, with 19 bases between. This chain's CDR3 is CASTTHGGALGYTF. In nucleotides, the CDR3 is TGTGCCAGTACCACACACGGGGGGGCGCTTGGCTACACCTTC.

The V and J genes are TRBV7-2 and TRBJ1-4, with D perhaps TRBD1 (5 bases). The CDR3 length is 15 residues. The V end was cut by 4 bases, the J end by 8 bases, with 17 bases between. The germline CDR1 and CDR2 sequences are SGHTA and FQGNSA. The CDR3 protein is CASSSNRLPGEKLFF. The CDR3 DNA reads TGTGCCAGCAGCTCCAACAGACTACCAGGGGAAAAACTGTTTTTT.

In DNA, the CDR3 is TGTGCCAGCAGCTTAGTAGGGATGGCCGGGGAGCTGTTTTTT. This gives the protein CASSLVGMAGELFF. The chain carries TRBV7-2 and TRBJ2-2; D is unresolved. V was pared by 1 base and J by 6 bases, with 9 bases between. Germline lookup yields CDR1 SGHTA and CDR2 FQGNSA. The CDR3 covers 14 residues.

This chain uses TRBV10-3 with TRBJ1-1; a weak D match, TRBD1 (5 bases). Germline V lookup: CDR1 ENHRY, CDR2 SYGVKD. The length of the CDR3 is 13 residues. Trimming cost V 8 bases and J 0 bases, with 10 bases left between them. The DNA for the CDR3 is TGTGCCATCCTACGGGACTTGAACACTGAAGCTTTCTTT. Residues: CAILRDLNTEAFF.

The CDR3 nucleotides read TGTGCCAGTAGTGCCTGGGACAGCCCTTCCTACGAGCAGTACTTC. Translating it yields CASSAWDSPSYEQYF. This sequence joins TRBV19 and TRBJ2-7; 7 bases are a match to TRBD1. Unmatched junction bases numbered 8, after V lost 5 bases and J lost 1 base. Germline CDR1 is LNHDA and CDR2 is SQIVND (reference sequence). The CDR3 runs 15 residues.

The chain recombines TRBV7-8 with TRBJ2-3, with 15 bases that match TRBD2. CDR1 is SGHVS and CDR2 is FQNEAQ in the germline V gene. J lost 8 bases, V lost 5 bases, and 8 bases had no gene match. The CDR3 extends over 16 amino acids. Here the CDR3 reads CASSPWTSGGAGTQYF. The CDR3 DNA sequence: TGTGCCAGCAGCCCCTGGACTAGCGGGGGGGCCGGTACGCAGTATTTT.

Only a few counts were recorded for this clone. The chain is built from TRBV28 and TRBJ2-7, with D perhaps TRBD1 (5 bases). The CDR3 is 12 residues long. V was cut by 5 bases and J by 3 bases, with 8 bases left in between. Germline values: CDR1 MDHEN, CDR2 SYDVKM. The CDR3 DNA sequence: TGTGCCAGCAGTCTCCAGGGCTACGAGCAGTACTTC. Translation: CASSLQGYEQYF.

This clone showed up just a few times. V usage is TRBV5-5 and J usage is TRBJ2-7, with TRBD1 matching over 8 bases. The CDR3 totals 15 residues. Per germline, CDR1 SGHKS and CDR2 YYEKEE (reference sequence). With 6 bases clipped from V and 3 bases from J, the junction kept 11 bases outside the gene matches. The CDR3: CASIPDQGAGYEQYF. The DNA of the CDR3 is TGTGCCAGCATCCCGGACCAGGGGGCGGGCTACGAGCAGTACTTC.

The V and J genes are TRBV19 and TRBJ2-5; TRBD2 is a possible D gene (6 bases). CDR3 length equals 13 residues. In germline, CDR1 is LNHDA, CDR2 SQIVND (reference sequence). V was clipped by 4 bases and J by 5 bases, with 11 bases between them. CDR3 in amino acids: CASSKARGETQYF. Written as DNA, the CDR3 is TGTGCCAGTAGTAAGGCCCGGGGGGAGACCCAGTACTTC.

This chain joins TRBV5-1 and TRBJ2-1; 7 nucleotides align to TRBD1. Looked up from germline, CDR1 is SGHRS and CDR2 is YFSETQ. J lost 3 bases, V lost 0 bases, and 3 bases had no gene match. This CDR3 has 15 residues. CDR3 in DNA: TGCGCCAGCAGCTTGGCGGGACAGCGCTACAATGAGCAGTTCTTC. This gives the protein CASSLAGQRYNEQFF.

The genes are TRBV7-2 and TRBJ1-2; D gene ambiguous. V was clipped by 5 bases and J by 4 bases, with 11 bases between them. The V gene's germline CDR1 is SGHTA and CDR2 FQGNSA. This CDR3 region has 13 residues. CDR3 loop: CASSMTHSYGYTF. The CDR3, as DNA: TGTGCCAGCAGCATGACACATAGCTATGGCTACACCTTC.

This chain links TRBV9 with TRBJ2-2; D is possibly TRBD2 (6 bases). CDR1 and CDR2 (germline): SGDLS, YYNGEE. The V end lost 4 bases, the J end lost 1 base, and 11 bases lay between the germline ends. The CDR3 extends over 15 amino acids. As DNA, the CDR3 is TGTGCCAGCAGCTCGCCGGGGGAGAACACCGGGGAGCTGTTTTTT. Residues: CASSSPGENTGELFF.

V usage is TRBV7-9 and J usage is TRBJ2-2; D may be TRBD1 or TRBD2 (5 bases each). This CDR3 is 14 amino acids long. CDR1 is SEHNR and CDR2 is FQNEAQ in the germline V gene (reference sequence). Trimming removed 5 bases at V and 7 bases at J, with 14 bases between. CDR3: CASSAEGRIGELFF. The CDR3 nucleotides are TGTGCCAGCAGCGCAGAGGGGCGGATCGGGGAGCTGTTTTTT.

This CDR3 is CASSLRGADTEAFF. In nucleotides, the CDR3 is TGTGCCAGCAGTTTACGGGGGGCAGATACTGAAGCTTTCTTT. The chain combines TRBV27 with TRBJ1-1; a weak D match, TRBD1 (6 bases). CDR1 and CDR2 (germline): MNHEY, SMNVEV (reference sequence). With 2 bases removed from V and 5 bases from J, the gap between germline ends came to 12 bases. This CDR3 is built from 14 residues.

The gene calls are TRBV7-8 and TRBJ1-5; a possible D gene is TRBD1 (5 bases). This CDR3 has 14 residues. The V end lost 3 bases, the J end lost 5 bases, and 11 bases lay between the germline ends. Germline CDR1 is SGHVS and CDR2 is FQNEAQ. The chain's CDR3 is CASSFWGIDQPQHF. The CDR3 nucleotides are TGTGCCAGCAGCTTCTGGGGGATAGATCAGCCCCAGCATTTT. The complete variable domain, with remaining parts taken from reference TRBV7-8 and TRBJ1-5, reads GAGVSQSPRYKVAKRGQDVALRCDPISGHVSLFWYQQALGQGPEFLTYFQNEAQLDKSGLPSDRFFAERPEGSVSTLKIQRTQQEDSAVYLCASSFWGIDQPQHFGDGTRLSIL.

J is TRBJ1-3 and V is TRBV6-6; D is ambiguous. The CDR3 runs to 15 residues. V was shortened by 5 bases and J by 4 bases, with 15 bases between the two germline ends. The V gene's germline CDR1 is MNHNY and CDR2 SVGAGI (reference sequence). CDR3 DNA sequence: TGTGCCAGCAGTCAACACCAGGACCTGGGAAACACCATATATTTT. It codes for CASSQHQDLGNTIYF.

The chain joins TRBV7-3 to TRBJ2-2, with unresolved D. The CDR3 spans 12 residues. With 1 base removed from V and 6 bases from J, the gap between germline ends came to 3 bases. Germline V gene lookup returns CDR1 SGHTA and CDR2 FQGTGA. CDR3 in amino acids: CASSLMPGELFF. The DNA for the CDR3 is TGTGCCAGCAGCTTAATGCCCGGGGAGCTGTTTTTT.

The J gene is TRBJ2-5, the V gene TRBV5-4; D remains ambiguous. The CDR3 spans 14 residues. Germline lookup yields CDR1 SGHNT and CDR2 YYREEE (reference sequence). Trimming shortened V by 1 base and J by 5 bases, and 12 bases separated the two germline ends. CDR3 in DNA: TGTGCCAGCAGCTTGTACGGAAGCCTCGAGACCCAGTACTTC. Translated: CASSLYGSLETQYF.

The chain couples TRBV7-2 to TRBJ1-2, with D perhaps TRBD1 (5 bases). This CDR3 is 14 amino acids long. Germline CDR1 reads SGHTA; CDR2 reads FQGNSA. Trimming left V 0 bases short and J 3 bases short, with 8 bases between. CDR3 in amino acids: CASSLAGQDYGYTF. The CDR3 nucleotides read TGTGCCAGCAGCTTAGCTGGACAAGACTATGGCTACACCTTC.

This chain links TRBV3-1 (or the pseudogene TRBV3-2) with TRBJ1-2, with D tentatively TRBD1 (5 bases). The CDR3 is made up of 15 amino acids. Germline V lookup: CDR1 LGHDT, CDR2 YNNKEL (reference sequence). V was clipped by 1 base and J by 2 bases, with 11 bases between them. The CDR3: CASSQAPEGNYGYTF. DNA of the CDR3: TGTGCCAGCAGCCAAGCCCCCGAGGGGAACTATGGCTACACCTTC.

The J gene is TRBJ2-7, the V gene TRBV4-1; D is unclear. Per germline, CDR1 MGHRA and CDR2 YSYEKL. The V end lost 1 base, the J end lost 0 bases, and 4 bases lay between the germline ends. This CDR3 has 13 amino acids. The CDR3 coding sequence is TGCGCCAGCAGCCAAGTTCTCTCCTACGAGCAGTACTTC. Protein sequence: CASSQVLSYEQYF.